These 29 T cell receptor beta chains were all obtained from the same sample, sequenced in a study of blood T cell repertoires in COVID-19. The method was immunoSEQ multiplex PCR; TCRdb's version includes in-frame clones alone and lacks a portion of them. There are roughly 100,000 clones in the sample; roughly 90% occur only once, and 5% to 8% lies in the top ten. The sample comprised peripheral blood. These receptors were obtained from a human donor in a cohort sampled during active COVID-19.

On this clone: Other DNA sequences within the sample encode an identical CDR3. The chain combines TRBV4-1 with TRBJ2-7, with TRBD1 as a possible D gene (5 bases). V was clipped by 0 bases and J by 1 base, with 7 bases between them. Germline V gene sequence: CDR1 MGHRA, CDR2 YSYEKL. The CDR3 is 14 residues long. The CDR3 nucleotides read TGCGCCAGCAGCCAAGATAGGGGATCCTACGAGCAGTACTTC. The encoded protein is CASSQDRGSYEQYF.

V is TRBV24-1 and J is TRBJ2-5, with D unresolved. The CDR3 has 13 amino acids. Germline-derived CDR1 and CDR2 are KGHDR and SFDVKD. Trimming took off 4 bases at V and 0 bases at J, with 5 bases between the two ends. The CDR3 bases are TGTGCCACCAGTGACTCGTACCAAGAGACCCAGTACTTC. As protein: CATSDSYQETQYF.

The rearrangement links TRBV4-1 to TRBJ2-7; perhaps TRBD2 as D (6 bases). The CDR3 is made up of 18 amino acids. Trimming left V 1 base short and J 2 bases short, with 21 bases between. Germline lookup yields CDR1 MGHRA and CDR2 YSYEKL. The CDR3 nucleotides are TGCGCCAGCAGCCAAGGGTTCGTGTCGGGACTCGCGACCTACGAGCAGTACTTC. Residues: CASSQGFVSGLATYEQYF.

The genes are TRBV14 and TRBJ2-1; the match to TRBD2 covers 7 bases. This CDR3 is built from 19 residues. With V trimmed by 0 bases and J by 3 bases, 14 bases remained unmatched. Germline V lookup: CDR1 SGHDN, CDR2 FVKESK. The CDR3 DNA sequence: TGTGCCAGCAGCCAAGATCTTCCACTACTAGCGAATGACTACAATGAGCAGTTCTTC. Translating gives CASSQDLPLLANDYNEQFF.

This chain connects TRBV4-2 to TRBJ2-7; 8 bases are a match to TRBD2. The V gene end was trimmed by 0 bases and the J gene end by 2 bases; junction bases not matched to a gene: 12. CDR1 is LGHNA and CDR2 is YNFKEQ in the germline V gene. This CDR3 is built from 18 residues. The CDR3 spells CASSQDIPGGGNTYEQYF. The CDR3 DNA reads as TGTGCCAGCAGCCAAGATATCCCCGGCGGGGGGAATACCTACGAGCAGTACTTC.

V usage is TRBV9 and J usage is TRBJ1-1; TRBD1 is a possible D gene (6 bases). The V end was cut by 3 bases, the J end by 10 bases, with 22 bases between. The germline V gene has CDR1 SGDLS and CDR2 YYNGEE. The CDR3 has 15 amino acids. In DNA form, the CDR3 reads TGTGCCAGCAGCGACAGGACAGACCTATCCTGGGGAGCTTTCTTT. Its protein product is CASSDRTDLSWGAFF.

The CDR3 loop is CASSSNRNVETQYF. In DNA, the CDR3 is TGTGCCAGCAGTTCCAACAGAAACGTAGAGACCCAGTACTTC. The chain joins TRBV28 to TRBJ2-5; no reliable D call. The germline gives CDR1 MDHEN, CDR2 SYDVKM. V was trimmed by 4 bases and J by 4 bases, leaving 13 bases between them. The CDR3 extends over 14 amino acids.

This clone was seen a single time. This chain uses TRBV6-5 with TRBJ1-1; possible D gene TRBD1, 5 bases. This CDR3 is 14 amino acids long. V lost 0 bases and J lost 4, with 9 bases in between. Germline CDR1 reads MNHEY; CDR2 reads SVGAGI. The CDR3 protein is CASSYSEGRTEAFF. The DNA of the CDR3 is TGTGCCAGCAGTTACTCGGAGGGACGCACTGAAGCTTTCTTT.

The rearrangement joins TRBV5-8 to TRBJ1-6; TRBD1 matches 7 bases. The germline V gene has CDR1 SGHTS and CDR2 YDEGEE. Trimming removed 0 bases from V and 12 bases from J; junction bases left unmatched: 9. The CDR3 runs to 15 residues. CDR3 DNA: TGTGCCAGCAGCTTGGTTCGGGCAGGGGGAGGACCCCTCCACTTT. Protein: CASSLVRAGGGPLHF.

The rearrangement links TRBV19 to TRBJ1-5, with a possible D match to TRBD1 (5 bases). V was pared by 5 bases and J by 2 bases, with 13 bases between. From germline, CDR1 is LNHDA and CDR2 SQIVND (reference sequence). The CDR3 runs to 15 residues. CDR3 coding DNA: TGTGCCAGTAGTCCTCAGGGAATGGGCAATCAGCCCCAGCATTTT. Translating it yields CASSPQGMGNQPQHF.

The chain couples TRBV29-1 to TRBJ2-1; 8 nucleotides agree with TRBD1. CDR3 size: 14 residues. The junction had 10 bases not matched to a gene; V was cut back by 7 bases and J by 5 bases. Germline CDR1 SQVTM, CDR2 ANQGSEA. The CDR3: CSGTQTGANNEQFF. In DNA, the CDR3 is TGCAGCGGGACCCAGACAGGGGCCAACAATGAGCAGTTCTTC.

The gene calls are TRBV11-2 and TRBJ2-7; 9 bases are a match to TRBD1. The trim removed 2 bases at V and 3 bases at J, leaving 8 bases unmatched. Germline V gene data show CDR1 as SGHAT and CDR2 as FQNNGV. The CDR3 totals 16 residues. In DNA, the CDR3 is TGTGCCAGCAGCTTATCCTCCGGGACAGGGTTCTACGAGCAGTACTTC. Its translation is CASSLSSGTGFYEQYF.

The genes are TRBV3-1 (or the pseudogene TRBV3-2) and TRBJ2-7; no definite D call. Trimming took off 6 bases at V and 3 bases at J, with 21 bases between the two ends. The germline CDR1 and CDR2 sequences are LGHDT and YNNKEL (reference sequence). This CDR3 spans 16 amino acids. CDR3 sequence: CASSHRPTTPSYEQYF. CDR3 coding DNA: TGTGCCAGCAGTCACCGTCCAACTACCCCGAGCTACGAGCAGTACTTC.

The chain employs TRBV29-1 and TRBJ2-5, with TRBD2 identical over 8 bases. V was pared by 7 bases and J by 4 bases, with 8 bases of the junction left unmatched. The CDR3 totals 13 residues. The germline V gene encodes CDR1 SQVTM and CDR2 ANQGSEA. The CDR3 here is CSAPTSVGETQYF. CDR3 DNA sequence: TGCAGCGCTCCGACTAGCGTGGGAGAGACCCAGTACTTC.

V is TRBV6-5 and J is TRBJ2-5, with TRBD2 identical over 13 bases. CDR1 and CDR2 (germline): MNHEY, SVGAGI. The CDR3 contains 15 residues. V lost 7 bases, J lost 4 bases, and 6 bases stayed unmatched. CDR3 amino acids: CASTRLAGGSETQYF. Here the CDR3 DNA reads TGTGCCAGCACTAGACTAGCGGGAGGTTCAGAGACCCAGTACTTC.

The V call is TRBV27, the J call TRBJ2-1; 10 positions match TRBD2. This CDR3 is 14 amino acids long. The J segment lost 6 bases and the V segment lost 10 bases, leaving 9 bases of the junction unmatched. Germline V gene sequence: CDR1 MNHEY, CDR2 SMNVEV (reference sequence). The CDR3: CATMKSGRANEQFF. In nucleotides, the CDR3 is TGTGCCACCATGAAGAGCGGGAGGGCCAATGAGCAGTTCTTC.

This chain uses TRBV14 with TRBJ2-1; 8 bases match TRBD1. V trimming: 8 bases; J trimming: 8 bases; junction bases outside the gene matches: 11. CDR3 length: 14 amino acids. Germline lookup yields CDR1 SGHDN and CDR2 FVKESK. Here the CDR3 DNA reads TGTGCCAGCGACAGGGGACTTTCTTTCGATGAGCAGTTCTTC. Translated, it gives CASDRGLSFDEQFF.

This chain joins TRBV7-9 and TRBJ1-2, with D possibly TRBD1 on 5 matching bases. The germline V gene encodes CDR1 SEHNR and CDR2 FQNEAQ (reference sequence). This CDR3 region has 16 residues. V was shortened by 1 base and J by 5 bases, with 17 bases between the two germline ends. CDR3 region: CASSLEPGSDPYGYTF. As DNA, the CDR3 is TGTGCCAGCAGCTTAGAGCCAGGGTCGGACCCTTATGGCTACACCTTC.

The rearrangement joins TRBV21-1 to TRBJ2-1; the DNA was not used to check the table's D call, TRBD2. TRBV21-1 is annotated as a pseudogene. The CDR3 loop spans 17 amino acids. The CDR3 region has the DNA TGTGCCAGCCGTAAGGGGCAGCGGGGGCGAACCGTGCATGAGCAGTTCTTC. Amino acid sequence: CASRKGQRGRTVHEQFF.

DNA for the CDR3: TGTGCCAGCTCACCACTCGGACTAGCGGGAGCCTCTACGGCCAAAAACATTCAGTACTTC. It translates to CASSPLGLAGASTAKNIQYF. This rearrangement joins TRBV18 to TRBJ2-4, with 13 bases that match TRBD2. This CDR3 has 20 residues. Germline CDR1 and CDR2: KGHSH and LQKENI. V lost 1 base, J lost 1 base, and 10 bases stayed unmatched.

V and J are TRBV13 and TRBJ1-2; no clear D gene. The V end was cut by 2 bases, the J end by 2 bases, with 3 bases between. This CDR3 has 12 residues. Per the germline V gene, CDR1 is PRHDT and CDR2 is FYEKMQ (reference sequence). CDR3 bases: TGTGCCAGCAGCTTACTAAACTATGGCTACACCTTC. Residues: CASSLLNYGYTF.

The CDR3 spells CATSDLTGGLDTQYF. The CDR3 nucleotides read TGTGCCACCAGTGATTTAACGGGGGGGCTTGATACGCAGTATTTT. V and J are TRBV24-1 and TRBJ2-3; 8 positions agree with TRBD2. The CDR3 covers 15 residues. Germline V gene data show CDR1 as KGHDR and CDR2 as SFDVKD. V shed 1 base and J 6 bases; nucleotides not matched to a gene: 5.

The rearrangement joins TRBV6-5 to TRBJ2-7, with 8 bases matching TRBD2. CDR1 and CDR2 (germline): MNHEY, SVGAGI. This CDR3 is 14 amino acids long. V gave up 8 bases and J gave up 2 bases; unmatched junction bases: 8. The CDR3 sequence: CASRGGTRTYEQYF. For the CDR3, the DNA is TGTGCCAGCCGGGGAGGGACTAGGACCTACGAGCAGTACTTC.

The table lists this clone with a count of one. The rearrangement joins TRBV7-6 to TRBJ2-1; D may be TRBD2 (6 bases). The germline V and J ends were trimmed by 3 bases and 3 bases, with 15 bases remaining between them. Germline-derived CDR1 and CDR2 are SGHVS and FNYEAQ. CDR3 length equals 16 residues. Here the CDR3 reads CASSFKAGNLYNEQFF. The DNA of the CDR3 is TGTGCCAGCAGCTTTAAGGCGGGGAACCTCTACAATGAGCAGTTCTTC.

This chain joins TRBV28 and TRBJ1-1; the match to TRBD1 covers 9 bases. From germline, CDR1 is MDHEN and CDR2 SYDVKM. V trimming: 1 base; J trimming: 2 bases; junction bases outside the gene matches: 11. The CDR3 spans 18 residues. The CDR3 DNA is TGTGCCAGCAGTTTATTAACCCCCGACAGGGGGGCCAACACTGAAGCTTTCTTT. Translated, it gives CASSLLTPDRGANTEAFF.

V is TRBV19 and J is TRBJ2-7, with 13 bases identical to TRBD2. CDR1 and CDR2 (germline): LNHDA, SQIVND (reference sequence). J was trimmed by 4 bases and V by 6 bases; bases with no gene match: 6. The CDR3 totals 15 residues. In nucleotides, the CDR3 is TGTGCCAGTAGCCCGCGGACTAGCGGGGGATACGAGCAGTACTTC. It specifies CASSPRTSGGYEQYF.

The chain joins TRBV23-1 to TRBJ1-5; D is possibly TRBD1 (6 bases). TRBV23-1 belongs to the ORF category, with a function that is uncertain. Trimming took 0 bases from V and 7 from J, leaving 16 bases between them. There are 16 residues in the CDR3. CDR3 nucleotides: TGCGCCAGCAGTCAATCGGGTCATCCAGGGGACCAGCCCCAGCATTTT. This encodes CASSQSGHPGDQPQHF.

Comment on this clone: In the same sample, other DNA sequences code for this CDR3. This sequence joins TRBV7-2 and TRBJ2-7, with 7 bases aligning to TRBD2. Per the germline V gene, CDR1 is SGHTA and CDR2 is FQGNSA. The trim removed 5 bases at V and 2 bases at J, leaving 6 bases unmatched. This CDR3 has 14 amino acids. This CDR3 reads CASSLGRGTYEQYF. CDR3 in DNA: TGTGCCAGCAGCCTTGGGCGGGGGACCTACGAGCAGTACTTC.

V gene TRBV2 combines with J gene TRBJ2-5; TRBD2 matches 10 bases. The CDR3 extends over 16 amino acids. The V gene end was trimmed by 0 bases and the J gene end by 2 bases; junction bases not matched to a gene: 3. CDR1 and CDR2 from the germline V gene are SNHLY and FYNNEI. CDR3 coding DNA: TGTGCCAGCAGTGAAGCCACTAGCGGGGCACAAGAGACCCAGTACTTC. This translates into CASSEATSGAQETQYF.